This T cell receptor beta chain was sequenced for a study of Graves' ophthalmopathy and Graves' hyperthyroidism. Germline assignment: CDR1 SGHRS and CDR2 YFSETQ. CDR3 length: 17 amino acids. Losses at the gene ends were 4 bases for V and 0 bases for J; bases not matched to a gene: 12. The authors amplified TCR beta CDR3 regions, and they did so from RNA transcripts for repertoire sequencing. Second-round multiplex PCR came after first-round RT-PCR with HTBI primers. Each CDR3 protein gets one entry after TCRdb re-called the multiplex PCR reads with MiXCR. The sample consists of some 350,000 distinct CDR3 sequences, 17% of them appearing once. This clonotype was counted many times.

Material for sequencing was peripheral blood. The chain is built from TRBV5-1 and TRBJ1-1, with 7 bases fitting TRBD1. The TCR originated in an adult woman with stable Graves' hyperthyroidism. The CDR3 is CASSLGTAFLLNTEAFF. In DNA form, the CDR3 reads TGCGCCAGCAGCCTAGGGACAGCATTCCTCTTGAACACTGAAGCTTTCTTT.